One sample yielded the 2 T cell receptor beta chains listed below, sequenced in a study of glioma-infiltrating T cells after dendritic cell vaccination. Method: immunoSEQ multiplex PCR; TCRdb's copy keeps in-frame clones and lacks some. The data contain 75,000 to 100,000 clones, around three quarters of them singletons. Sample: blood, taken before dendritic cell vaccination. The receptors originated from a human donor with glioblastoma.

This clone appeared a few times. This chain links TRBV6-5 with TRBJ1-1; 7 bases line up with TRBD1. There are 15 residues in the CDR3. J was trimmed by 2 bases and V by 6 bases; bases with no gene match: 9. The germline V gene has CDR1 MNHEY and CDR2 SVGAGI. The CDR3: CASRSHRGHNTEAFF. CDR3 sequence (DNA): TGTGCCAGCAGGTCACACAGGGGCCATAACACTGAAGCTTTCTTT.

The J gene is TRBJ2-3, the V gene TRBV2, with D uncertain. This CDR3 comprises 14 residues. V was trimmed by 8 bases and J by 0 bases, leaving 12 bases between them. The germline V gene has CDR1 SNHLY and CDR2 FYNNEI. This CDR3 is CASDGRISTDTQYF. The CDR3, as DNA: TGTGCCAGCGACGGCAGGATCAGCACAGATACGCAGTATTTT.